The rows below give T cell receptor beta chains drawn from one sample of a study of blood T cells in healthy people across ages. TCRdb analysed the 5' RACE reads with MiXCR anew, one entry per CDR3 protein. The sample yields roughly 2 million distinct CDR3 sequences, around 50% seen once. Sequencing was done on a sample of blood. Receptors were obtained from a woman aged 40-49 years in good health. The CDR3 runs from the conserved cysteine through the conserved F or W. The order of the fields is clone size, D gene, J gene, V gene, CDR3 DNA, CDR3 protein. The D gene is left open where the match is weak. A row's size may be missing; if present it is once, few, many or a size class.

>.|TRBD1|TRBJ2-7|TRBV20-1
TGCAGTGCGTCAGACAGGGACTCCTACGAGCAGTACTTC
CSASDRDSYEQYF
>few|.|TRBJ2-3|TRBV3-1
TGTGCCAGCAGCCAAGCAACTTTCGGGGATACGCAGTATTTT
CASSQATFGDTQYF
>few|TRBD1|TRBJ1-2|TRBV28
TGTGCCAGCACCCGCCGGGACAGGGATAATGGCTACACCTTC
CASTRRDRDNGYTF
>few|.|TRBJ2-3|TRBV3-1
TGTGCCAGCAGCCGCGTCCGGGATACGCAGTATTTT
CASSRVRDTQYF
>few|.|TRBJ2-1|TRBV6-5
TGTGCCAGCAGTTACCCTGGACAGACTTCAAGGTACAATGAGCAGTTCTTC
CASSYPGQTSRYNEQFF
>.|.|TRBJ1-1|TRBV25-1
TGTGCCAGCAGTGAATATCGGACAGTGAACACTGAAGCTTTCTTT
CASSEYRTVNTEAFF
>.|TRBD1|TRBJ1-2|TRBV28
TGTGCCAGCAGTCTCGGGACAGGCCTGAGGGGCTACACCTTC
CASSLGTGLRGYTF
>.|.|TRBJ2-5|TRBV7-9
TGTGCCGCAAGAGACTCATCGGGCGGAGAGACCCAGTACTTC
CAARDSSGGETQYF
>.|.|TRBJ2-6|TRBV9
TGTGCCAGCAGCGTAGAACTCGCCGGATCTGGGGCCAACGTCCTGACTTTC
CASSVELAGSGANVLTF
>.|TRBD2|TRBJ2-3|TRBV7-2
TGTGCCAGCAGCCAGGGACTAGCGCCCTCGACAGATACGCAGTATTTT
CASSQGLAPSTDTQYF
>.|.|TRBJ2-1|TRBV4-2
TGTGCCAGCAGCCAAGTCCCTATGGGCAATGAGCAGTTCTTC
CASSQVPMGNEQFF